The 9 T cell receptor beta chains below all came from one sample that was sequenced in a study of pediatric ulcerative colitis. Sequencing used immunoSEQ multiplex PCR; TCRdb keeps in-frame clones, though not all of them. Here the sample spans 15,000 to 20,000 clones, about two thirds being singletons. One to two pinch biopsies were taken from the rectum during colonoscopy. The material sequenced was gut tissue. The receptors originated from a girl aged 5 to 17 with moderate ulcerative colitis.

CDR3 sequence reads: CASRSAGLGHNEQFF. CDR3 coding DNA: TGTGCCAGCAGGAGCGCCGGACTAGGCCACAATGAGCAGTTCTTC. The rearrangement joins TRBV2 to TRBJ2-1; TRBD2 agrees at 7 bases. J was trimmed by 5 bases and V by 6 bases; bases with no gene match: 10. Looked up from germline, CDR1 is SNHLY and CDR2 is FYNNEI. This CDR3 region has 15 residues.

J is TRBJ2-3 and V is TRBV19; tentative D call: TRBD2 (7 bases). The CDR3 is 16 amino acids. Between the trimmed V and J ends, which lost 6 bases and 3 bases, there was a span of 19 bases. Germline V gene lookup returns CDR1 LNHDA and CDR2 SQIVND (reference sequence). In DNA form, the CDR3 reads TGTGCCAGTAGCGATAAATCGGGGGGCCGTACAGATACGCAGTATTTT. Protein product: CASSDKSGGRTDTQYF.

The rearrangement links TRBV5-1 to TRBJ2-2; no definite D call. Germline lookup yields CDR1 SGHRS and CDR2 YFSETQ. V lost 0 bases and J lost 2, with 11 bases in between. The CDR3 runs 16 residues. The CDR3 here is CASSLAGRHNTGELFF. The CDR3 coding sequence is TGCGCCAGCAGCTTGGCCGGGCGGCACAACACCGGGGAGCTGTTTTTT. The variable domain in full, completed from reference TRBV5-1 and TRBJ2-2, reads KAGVTQTPRYLIKTRGQQVTLSCSPISGHRSVSWYQQTPGQGLQFLFEYFSETQRNKGNFPGRFSGRQFSNSRSEMNVSTLELGDSALYLCASSLAGRHNTGELFFGEGSRLTVL.

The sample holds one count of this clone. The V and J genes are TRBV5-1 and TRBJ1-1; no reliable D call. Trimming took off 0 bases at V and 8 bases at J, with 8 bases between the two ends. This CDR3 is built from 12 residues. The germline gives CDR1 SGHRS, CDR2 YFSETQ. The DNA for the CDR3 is TGCGCCAGCAGCTTGGACCTATACGAAGCTTTCTTT. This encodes CASSLDLYEAFF.

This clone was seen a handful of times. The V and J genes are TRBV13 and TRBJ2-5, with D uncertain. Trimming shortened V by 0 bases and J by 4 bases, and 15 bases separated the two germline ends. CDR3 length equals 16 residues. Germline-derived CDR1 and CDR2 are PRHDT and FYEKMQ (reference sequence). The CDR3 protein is CASSLGLKGSVETQYF. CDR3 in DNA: TGTGCCAGCAGCTTAGGCCTAAAGGGCAGCGTAGAGACCCAGTACTTC.

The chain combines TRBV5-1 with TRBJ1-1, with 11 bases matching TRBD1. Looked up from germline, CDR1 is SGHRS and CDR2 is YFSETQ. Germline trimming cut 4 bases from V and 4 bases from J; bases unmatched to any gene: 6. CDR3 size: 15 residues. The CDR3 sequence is CASSVTGTGGTEAFF. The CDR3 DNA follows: TGCGCCAGCAGCGTAACCGGGACAGGGGGCACTGAAGCTTTCTTT.

CDR3 bases: TGTGCCAGCAGCTTACCGACAGGGCCTGGGGCCAACGTCCTGACTTTC. Its protein product is CASSLPTGPGANVLTF. J is TRBJ2-6 and V is TRBV7-9; TRBD1 agrees at 7 bases. From germline, CDR1 is SEHNR and CDR2 FQNEAQ (reference sequence). The J segment lost 2 bases and the V segment lost 2 bases, leaving 3 bases of the junction unmatched. The CDR3 runs 16 residues.

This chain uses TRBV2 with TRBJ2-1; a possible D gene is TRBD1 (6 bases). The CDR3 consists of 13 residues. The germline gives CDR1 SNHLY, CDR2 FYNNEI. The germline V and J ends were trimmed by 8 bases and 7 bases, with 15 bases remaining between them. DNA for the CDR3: TGTGCCAGCCGGGACATTTTACGAAATGAGCAGTTCTTC. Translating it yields CASRDILRNEQFF.

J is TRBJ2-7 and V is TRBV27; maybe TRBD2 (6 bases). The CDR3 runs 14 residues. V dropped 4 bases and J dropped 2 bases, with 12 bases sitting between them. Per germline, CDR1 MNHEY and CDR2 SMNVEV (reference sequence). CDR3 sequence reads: CASSSGLATYEQYF. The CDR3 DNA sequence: TGTGCCAGCAGTTCGGGACTGGCAACCTACGAGCAGTACTTC.